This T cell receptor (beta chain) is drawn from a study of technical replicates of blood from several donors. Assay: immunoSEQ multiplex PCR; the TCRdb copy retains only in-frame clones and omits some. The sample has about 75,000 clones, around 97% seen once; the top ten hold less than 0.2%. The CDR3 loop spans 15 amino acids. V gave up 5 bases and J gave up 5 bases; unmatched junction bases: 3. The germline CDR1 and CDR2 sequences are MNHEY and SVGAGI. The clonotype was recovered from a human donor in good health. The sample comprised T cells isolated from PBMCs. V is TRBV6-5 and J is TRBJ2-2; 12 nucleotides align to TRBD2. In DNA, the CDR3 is TGTGCCAGCAGTCCGACTAGCGGGGGAACCGGGGAGCTGTTTTTT. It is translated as CASSPTSGGTGELFF.